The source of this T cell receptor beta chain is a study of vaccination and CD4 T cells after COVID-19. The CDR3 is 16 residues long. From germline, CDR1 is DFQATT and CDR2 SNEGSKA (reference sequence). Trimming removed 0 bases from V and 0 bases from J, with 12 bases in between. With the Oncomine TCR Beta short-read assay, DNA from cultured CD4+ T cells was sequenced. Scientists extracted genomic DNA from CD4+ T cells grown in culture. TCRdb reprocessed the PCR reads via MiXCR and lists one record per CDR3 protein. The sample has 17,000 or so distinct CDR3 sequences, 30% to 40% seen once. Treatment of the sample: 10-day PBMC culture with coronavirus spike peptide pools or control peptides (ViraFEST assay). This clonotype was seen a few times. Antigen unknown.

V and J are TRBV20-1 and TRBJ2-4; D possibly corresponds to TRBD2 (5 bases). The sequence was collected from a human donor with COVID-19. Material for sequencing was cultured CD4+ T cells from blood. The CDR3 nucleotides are TGCAGTGCTAGAGAAAGCGGCCCGGTAGCCAAAAACATTCAGTACTTC. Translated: CSARESGPVAKNIQYF.